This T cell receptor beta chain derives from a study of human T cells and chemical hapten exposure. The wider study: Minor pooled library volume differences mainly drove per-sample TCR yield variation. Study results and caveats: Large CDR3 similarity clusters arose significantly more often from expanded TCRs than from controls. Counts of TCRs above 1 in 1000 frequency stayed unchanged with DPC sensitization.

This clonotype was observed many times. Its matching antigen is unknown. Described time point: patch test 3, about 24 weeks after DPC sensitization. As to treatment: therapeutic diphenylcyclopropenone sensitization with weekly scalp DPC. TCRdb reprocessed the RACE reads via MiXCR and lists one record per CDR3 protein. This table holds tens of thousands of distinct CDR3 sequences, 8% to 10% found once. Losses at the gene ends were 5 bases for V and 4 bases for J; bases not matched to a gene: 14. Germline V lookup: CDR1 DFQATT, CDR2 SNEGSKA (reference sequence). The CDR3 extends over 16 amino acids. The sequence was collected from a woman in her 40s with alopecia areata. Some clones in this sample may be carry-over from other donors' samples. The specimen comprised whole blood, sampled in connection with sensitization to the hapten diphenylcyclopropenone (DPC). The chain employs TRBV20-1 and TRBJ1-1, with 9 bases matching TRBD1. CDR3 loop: CSACYTDRGTVTEAFF. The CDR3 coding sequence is TGCAGTGCTTGTTACACGGACAGGGGTACGGTCACTGAAGCTTTCTTT.